The clone carrying this TCR beta chain was found many times. Its antigen is not known. This specimen comes from a study of CD8 T cells in ankylosing spondylitis. The V and J ends lost 4 bases and 7 bases respectively, with 11 bases between them. CDR1 and CDR2 from the germline V gene are SNHLY and FYNNEI. This CDR3 spans 13 amino acids. Study conclusions and caveats: As for the disease-linked clones, they showed a CD8+ phenotype and occurred at relatively low frequencies in peripheral blood.

TCRdb ran MiXCR on the 5' RACE reads and lists one entry per CDR3 protein. Of 200,000 to 250,000 distinct CDR3 sequences detected, roughly a tenth appear once; the ten largest clones hold over 20%. The sequenced material came from blood, either unsorted or a sorted T cell fraction (not recorded which). The sequence derives from a male donor with ankylosing spondylitis or in good health (not recorded which). V gene TRBV2 combines with J gene TRBJ2-1; D remains ambiguous. CDR3 protein: CASSGFSGNEQFF. Here the CDR3 DNA reads TGTGCCAGCAGTGGGTTCTCCGGGAATGAGCAGTTCTTC.